The T cell receptor beta chain described here comes from a study of CD8 T cells in ankylosing spondylitis. Using quantitative 5'-RACE with molecular barcodes, the authors made TCR beta libraries. MiXCR, run by TCRdb on the 5' RACE reads, gives a single entry per CDR3 protein. The sample has roughly 230,000 distinct CDR3 sequences; 15% to 20% are singletons. The CDR3 totals 14 residues. Per germline, CDR1 SGHDN and CDR2 FVKESK. The ends lost 6 bases at V and 0 bases at J; junction bases unmatched: 5. This clonotype was detected ten times or more. The sequence was obtained from a male donor with ankylosing spondylitis or in good health (not recorded which). The chain links TRBV14 to TRBJ2-7, with TRBD2 identical over 7 bases. The sample comprised blood, either unsorted or a sorted T cell fraction (not recorded which). The CDR3 reads CASSSWDYSYEQYF. Here the CDR3 DNA reads TGTGCCAGCAGTAGTTGGGACTACTCCTACGAGCAGTACTTC.